What follows are 7 T cell receptor beta chains derived from one specimen sequenced in a study of regulatory T cells in long-lasting Graves disease. In building TCR beta libraries, iRepertoire HTBI primers were used together with Arm-PCR of CDR3 regions. Via MiXCR, TCRdb re-called the multiplex PCR reads, giving one row per CDR3 protein. The sample contains fewer than 400,000 distinct CDR3 sequences, less than 25% of which appear only once. Time point here: persistent/refractory GD, antithyroid drugs over 5 years with positive TRAb. The authors made the TCR library using RNA they extracted from PBMCs. The material sequenced was peripheral blood mononuclear cells (PBMCs), taken when the disease was refractory, from a patient treated with antithyroid drugs. These receptors all stem from a female donor with Graves disease.

This clonotype was picked up many times. The gene calls are TRBV20-1 and TRBJ2-5; TRBD1 matches at 8 bases. Germline assignment: CDR1 DFQATT and CDR2 SNEGSKA (reference sequence). The CDR3 totals 14 residues. Trimming at V came to 6 bases and at J to 3 bases, leaving 9 bases not matched to a gene. CDR3 in amino acids: CSALLNRGEETQYF. In DNA form, the CDR3 reads TGCAGTGCCCTCCTCAACAGGGGGGAAGAGACCCAGTACTTC.

This clonotype appeared a few times. The chain uses TRBV5-4 and TRBJ1-2; D not resolved. Germline V gene data show CDR1 as SGHNT and CDR2 as YYREEE (reference sequence). V was clipped by 4 bases and J by 3 bases, with 19 bases between them. The CDR3 length is 16 residues. This chain's CDR3 is CASSPSAAVKDYGYTF. The CDR3 region has the DNA TGTGCCAGCAGCCCCTCTGCGGCCGTGAAGGACTATGGCTACACCTTC.

The chain employs TRBV20-1 and TRBJ2-7; D is undetermined. CDR1 and CDR2 (germline): DFQATT, SNEGSKA (reference sequence). The CDR3 loop spans 13 amino acids. Trimming cost V 3 bases and J 2 bases, with 11 bases left between them. The chain's CDR3 is CSASGPQTYEQYF. CDR3 sequence (DNA): TGCAGTGCTAGTGGGCCGCAAACCTACGAGCAGTACTTC.

This clonotype has a count of ten or more. The chain employs TRBV10-3 and TRBJ2-5, with 8 bases lining up with TRBD1. The J segment lost 1 base and the V segment lost 0 bases, leaving 4 bases of the junction unmatched. CDR3 length: 16 amino acids. The V gene's germline CDR1 is ENHRY and CDR2 SYGVKD. CDR3 DNA sequence: TGTGCCATCAGTGAGTCTGGCAGGGGGCCCCAAGAGACCCAGTACTTC. Amino acid sequence: CAISESGRGPQETQYF.

The chain recombines TRBV30 with TRBJ1-3, with 7 bases aligning to TRBD1. This CDR3 comprises 13 residues. The J segment lost 4 bases and the V segment lost 5 bases, leaving 5 bases of the junction unmatched. Germline V gene lookup returns CDR1 GTSNPN and CDR2 SVGIG (reference sequence). The DNA for the CDR3 is TGTGCCTGGGACAGGGATCAGGGAAACACCATATATTTT. Translating gives CAWDRDQGNTIYF.

This rearrangement joins TRBV4-2 to TRBJ2-5; D uncertain. The CDR3 has 17 residues. Germline CDR1 reads LGHNA; CDR2 reads YNFKEQ. Trimming took off 1 base at V and 4 bases at J, with 19 bases between the two ends. The CDR3 DNA reads TGTGCCAGCAGCCAAGGAAGACTGACCGTTGGAATAGAGACCCAGTACTTC. Translation: CASSQGRLTVGIETQYF.

This clonotype has at least ten counts. This chain uses TRBV7-2 with TRBJ2-5; TRBD2 is a possible D gene (7 bases). The CDR3 runs to 13 residues. CDR1 is SGHTA, CDR2 FQGNSA, per germline. Trimming took 4 bases from V and 5 from J, leaving 11 bases between them. The CDR3 bases are TGTGCCAGCAGCTCAGGGGAGGGGGAGACCCAGTACTTC. Amino acids: CASSSGEGETQYF.